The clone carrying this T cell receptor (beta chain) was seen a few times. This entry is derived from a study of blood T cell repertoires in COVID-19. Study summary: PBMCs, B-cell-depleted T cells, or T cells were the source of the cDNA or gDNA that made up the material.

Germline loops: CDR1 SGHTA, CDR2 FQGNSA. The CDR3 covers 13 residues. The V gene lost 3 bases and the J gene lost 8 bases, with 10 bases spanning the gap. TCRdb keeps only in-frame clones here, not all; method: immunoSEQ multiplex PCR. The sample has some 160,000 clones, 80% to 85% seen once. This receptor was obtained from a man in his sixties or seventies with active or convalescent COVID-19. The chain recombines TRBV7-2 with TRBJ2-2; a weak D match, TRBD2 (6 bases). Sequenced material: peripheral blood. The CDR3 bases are TGTGCCAGCAGCTTCGGGGGTCCGGGGGAGCTGTTTTTT. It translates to CASSFGGPGELFF.